The rows below give T cell receptor beta chains drawn from one sample of a study of human T cells and chemical hapten exposure. TCRdb used MiXCR to reprocess the RACE reads, holding one entry per CDR3 protein. The data show roughly 120,000 distinct CDR3 sequences, with roughly 12% seen just once and around 3% held by the top ten. The sample here was whole blood, taken in connection with sensitization to the hapten diphenylcyclopropenone (DPC). The receptors were gathered from a woman aged 18 to 35 with alopecia areata. Some clones in this sample may be carry-over from other donors' samples. Both conserved end residues are trimmed from each CDR3. The order of the fields is V gene, CDR3 length, CDR3 protein.

V: TRBV7-2; length: 12; CDR3: ASSPDRASYGYT
V: TRBV6-6; length: 10; CDR3: ASRDRGETQY
V: TRBV27; length: 12; CDR3: ASSLILGNTEAF
V: TRBV10-2; length: 10; CDR3: ASSDGVSEQF
V: TRBV20-1; length: 11; CDR3: SAKPGGADTQY
V: TRBV12-3/TRBV12-4; length: 14; CDR3: ASSLVGLIPNTEAF
V: TRBV6-2/TRBV6-3; length: 12; CDR3: ASTPRVIAYEQY
V: TRBV7-9; length: 15; CDR3: ASSSTGRQGMGYGYT
V: TRBV11-2; length: 13; CDR3: ASSLGSPNTGELF
V: TRBV2; length: 11; CDR3: ASVIGTAVKAF
V: TRBV7-2; length: 13; CDR3: ASSLGGRGRSPLH
V: TRBV6-5; length: 11; CDR3: ASSYSRGTEAF
V: TRBV7-2; length: 12; CDR3: ASSLDRRGDTQY
V: TRBV6-2/TRBV6-3; length: 11; CDR3: ASSEDRNYGYT
V: TRBV7-2; length: 12; CDR3: ASTGDSLTDTQY
V: TRBV20-1; length: 12; CDR3: SAREVQGSEKLF
V: TRBV3-1; length: 14; CDR3: ASTDRVESMNTEAF
V: TRBV27; length: 11; CDR3: ASHATGRYEQY
V: TRBV9; length: 13; CDR3: ASSPMGTGYYGYT
V: TRBV4-3; length: 14; CDR3: ASSQDSGAGANVLT
V: TRBV11-2; length: 13; CDR3: ASSPRGFNTGELF
V: TRBV29-1; length: 10; CDR3: SVEKIDREAF
V: TRBV6-6; length: 12; CDR3: ASSPRTARYGYT
V: TRBV7-6; length: 13; CDR3: ASSAKAAYSYEQY
V: TRBV10-2; length: 13; CDR3: ASSESGIISSPLH
V: TRBV6-2/TRBV6-3; length: 14; CDR3: ASSLYIGRAKNIQY
V: TRBV7-7; length: 12; CDR3: ASSRLTAPGELF
V: TRBV7-2; length: 13; CDR3: ASSLGRGGGEKLF
V: TRBV5-4; length: 12; CDR3: ASSLAPLQETQY
V: TRBV2; length: 12; CDR3: ASRGDPMNTEAF
V: TRBV7-2; length: 12; CDR3: ASSIRDSAYEQY
V: TRBV7-3; length: 12; CDR3: ASGSTLLSGELF
V: TRBV12-3/TRBV12-4; length: 13; CDR3: ASSLGGATNEKLF
V: TRBV7-9; length: 13; CDR3: ASSQRGGGGQPQH
V: TRBV20-1; length: 13; CDR3: SARDSGYSNYGYT
V: TRBV7-2; length: 12; CDR3: ASSRDRGFDEQY
V: TRBV6-6; length: 13; CDR3: ASETGSGGNQPQH
V: TRBV4-2; length: 13; CDR3: ASSLGGAETDTQY
V: TRBV9; length: 12; CDR3: ASSGQGINQPQH
V: TRBV27; length: 9; CDR3: ASGNSSPLH
V: TRBV2; length: 13; CDR3: ASRTESSGANVLT
V: TRBV15; length: 13; CDR3: ATSTLGPYQETQY
V: TRBV18; length: 15; CDR3: ASSPWTSGGWTDTQY
V: TRBV6-5; length: 13; CDR3: ASWRTSANTGELF
V: TRBV5-1; length: 13; CDR3: ASSALAGDTGELF
V: TRBV3-1; length: 13; CDR3: ASSPAGQGRYEQY
V: TRBV28; length: 13; CDR3: ASSDPRGRKTEAF
V: TRBV19; length: 14; CDR3: ASSIGGTSTNEKLF
V: TRBV6-6; length: 17; CDR3: ASSFPQGASGGPYNEQF
V: TRBV27; length: 14; CDR3: ASSSTGTGSTGELF
V: TRBV11-1; length: 11; CDR3: ASSLVSANEQF
V: TRBV6-5; length: 13; CDR3: ASSYSGTGVYEQY
V: TRBV21-1; length: 15; CDR3: ASSKSGLAGAYNEQF
V: TRBV20-1; length: 14; CDR3: SAREGRNSYNSPLH